The 16 T cell receptor beta chains below all came from one sample that was sequenced in a study of neurological immune-mediated disorders. MiXCR was run by TCRdb on the 5' RACE reads, yielding one entry per CDR3 protein. The sample has roughly 100,000 distinct CDR3 sequences, around 3.3% seen once. The sequenced sample was PBMCs. Receptor source: a woman aged 18-30 years with multiple sclerosis.

This clonotype was seen repeatedly, ten times or more. The chain's CDR3 is CATSRAVAMNTEAFF. The CDR3, as DNA: TGTGCCACCAGCAGAGCTGTAGCCATGAACACTGAAGCTTTCTTT. The chain is built from TRBV15 and TRBJ1-1, with no clear D. The CDR3 spans 15 residues. Per the germline V gene, CDR1 is LNHNV and CDR2 is YYDKDF (reference sequence). The V end was cut by 1 base, the J end by 0 bases, with 9 bases between.

Of note for this clonotype: It may be a read error: a sequence one base away is much more abundant. The chain uses TRBV7-9 and TRBJ1-3; D uncertain. The CDR3 has 14 amino acids. Germline lookup yields CDR1 SEHNR and CDR2 FQNEAQ (reference sequence). CDR3 protein: CVSSSTLSGNTIYF. The CDR3 region has the DNA TGTGTCAGCAGCTCGACACTCAGCGGAAACACCATATATTTT. Full variable domain (remainder filled in from reference TRBV7-9 and TRBJ1-3): DTGVSQNPRHKITKRGQNVTFRCDPISEHNRLYWYRQTLGQGPEFLTYFQNEAQLEKSRLLSDRFSAERPKGSFSTLEIQRTEQGDSAMYLCVSSSTLSGNTIYFGEGSWLTVV.

The sample holds many counts of this clonotype. The V and J genes are TRBV12-3 or TRBV12-4 and TRBJ2-1; D might be TRBD1 (6 bases). The CDR3 has 14 residues. Trimming cost V 5 bases and J 5 bases, with 13 bases left between them. The DNA of the CDR3 is TGTGCCAGCAGTCGTCAACAGGGAGACAATGAGCAGTTCTTC. Protein product: CASSRQQGDNEQFF.

This clonotype has a count of ten or more. The DNA of the CDR3 is TGTGCCAGCAGCCAATGGACAGATGGACCCTACGAGCAGTACTTC. As protein: CASSQWTDGPYEQYF. The chain couples TRBV3-1 to TRBJ2-7, with a tentative D call TRBD1 (6 bases). The CDR3 is 15 residues long. Looked up from germline, CDR1 is LGHDT and CDR2 is YNNKEL (reference sequence). The ends were cut back, 2 bases at V and 2 bases at J, with 13 bases in the middle.

Only a few counts were recorded for this clonotype. One junction end disagrees with the germline gene, perhaps due to a read error. The J gene is TRBJ1-6, the V gene TRBV12-3 or TRBV12-4; 7 bases agree with TRBD1. CDR3 length: 15 amino acids. CDR3: CASSYYRGGNSPLHF. Here the CDR3 DNA reads TGTGCCAGCAGTTACTACAGGGGTGGTAATTCACCCCTACACTTT.

The chain is built from TRBV7-9 and TRBJ2-7; D gene ambiguous. Germline V gene data show CDR1 as SEHNR and CDR2 as FQNEAQ (reference sequence). V was trimmed by 0 bases and J by 7 bases, leaving 4 bases between them. The CDR3 is made up of 11 amino acids. CDR3 residues: CASSLADEQYF. The CDR3 coding sequence is TGTGCCAGCAGCTTAGCGGATGAGCAGTACTTC.

In its sample, this clonotype was seen many times. V gene TRBV6-6 combines with J gene TRBJ2-3, with TRBD2 matching 8 bases. CDR3 length equals 15 residues. V lost 0 bases and J lost 1; bases outside the gene matches: 0. CDR1 is MNHNY and CDR2 is SVGAGI in the germline V gene (reference sequence). The CDR3 is CASSYSTSGTDTQYF. The CDR3 coding sequence is TGTGCCAGCAGTTACTCGACTAGCGGCACAGATACGCAGTATTTT.

This clonotype was recorded many times. The rearrangement uses TRBV7-2 and TRBJ1-1, with D possibly being TRBD1 (6 bases). The V gene's germline CDR1 is SGHTA and CDR2 FQGNSA. The CDR3 length is 14 residues. Trimming took 5 bases from V and 1 from J, leaving 11 bases between them. In DNA, the CDR3 is TGTGCCAGCAGCCCGGGGACACAGAACACTGAAGCTTTCTTT. It translates to CASSPGTQNTEAFF.

This clonotype was seen ten or more times. V is TRBV6-5 and J is TRBJ1-1; TRBD1 matches at 8 bases. CDR3 size: 16 residues. With 7 bases clipped from V and 1 base from J, the junction kept 11 bases outside the gene matches. Germline CDR1 and CDR2: MNHEY and SVGAGI. This CDR3 is CASTGIATGENTEAFF. CDR3 bases: TGTGCCAGCACCGGAATCGCGACAGGGGAGAACACTGAAGCTTTCTTT.

This clonotype has a count of ten or more. The chain uses TRBV5-1 and TRBJ2-5; no definite D call. Germline V gene data show CDR1 as SGHRS and CDR2 as YFSETQ. Trimming left V 0 bases short and J 5 bases short, with 8 bases between. CDR3 length: 13 residues. This CDR3 is CASSLVGLETQYF. CDR3 DNA: TGCGCCAGCAGCTTGGTAGGGCTCGAGACCCAGTACTTC.

This clonotype was seen repeatedly, ten times or more. CDR3 coding DNA: TGCGCCAGCAGCTTCGTCGGCTCGAAGGGTAACAATGAGCAGTTCTTC. Amino acids: CASSFVGSKGNNEQFF. V is TRBV5-1 and J is TRBJ2-1; D is uncertain. The CDR3 runs 16 residues. V gave up 2 bases and J gave up 5 bases, with 17 bases separating them. Germline V gene lookup returns CDR1 SGHRS and CDR2 YFSETQ.

This clonotype has at least ten counts. V is TRBV20-1 and J is TRBJ1-1, with D perhaps matching TRBD1 (5 bases). The V end lost 6 bases, the J end lost 0 bases, and 11 bases lay between the germline ends. The CDR3 covers 13 residues. Germline lookup yields CDR1 DFQATT and CDR2 SNEGSKA (reference sequence). The CDR3 region is CSAGTPMNTEAFF. The CDR3 DNA reads as TGCAGTGCCGGGACGCCGATGAACACTGAAGCTTTCTTT.

This clonotype was found many times. The chain joins TRBV18 to TRBJ1-5; D gene ambiguous. Germline CDR1 is KGHSH and CDR2 is LQKENI. There are 13 residues in the CDR3. Trimming took off 6 bases at V and 1 base at J, with 7 bases between the two ends. The CDR3 region is CASSSQSNQPQHF. CDR3 coding DNA: TGTGCCAGCTCCTCCCAAAGCAATCAGCCCCAGCATTTT.

This clonotype has ten or more counts. The J gene is TRBJ2-7, the V gene TRBV7-2; the D gene is possibly TRBD2 (6 bases). The germline gives CDR1 SGHTA, CDR2 FQGNSA. Trimming left V 5 bases short and J 2 bases short, with 22 bases between. The CDR3 runs to 17 residues. The DNA for the CDR3 is TGTGCCAGCAGCCTACTAGGCGTGCTAGCGAGTACCTACGAGCAGTACTTC. Residues: CASSLLGVLASTYEQYF. Full variable domain (rest looked up from reference TRBV7-2 and TRBJ2-7): GAGVSQSPSNKVTEKGKDVELRCDPISGHTALYWYRQSLGQGLEFLIYFQGNSAPDKSGLPSDRFSAERTGGSVSTLTIQRTQQEDSAVYLCASSLLGVLASTYEQYFGPGTRLTVT.

This clonotype was recorded at least ten times. J is TRBJ2-1 and V is TRBV11-2; TRBD2 is a possible D gene (6 bases). This CDR3 is built from 16 residues. Germline V gene sequence: CDR1 SGHAT, CDR2 FQNNGV. Trimming took off 5 bases at V and 4 bases at J, with 18 bases between the two ends. CDR3 residues: CASSPAFSGVYNEQFF. The CDR3 region has the DNA TGTGCCAGCAGCCCTGCTTTTAGCGGAGTGTACAATGAGCAGTTCTTC.

At least ten counts were recorded for this clonotype. V is TRBV6-2 or TRBV6-3 and J is TRBJ2-7; the D is unclear. CDR1 and CDR2 from the germline V gene are MNHEY and SVGEGT. V dropped 6 bases and J dropped 0 bases, with 18 bases sitting between them. The CDR3 consists of 16 residues. This CDR3 reads CASSSQDRISSYEQYF. In nucleotides, the CDR3 is TGTGCCAGCAGCTCTCAGGACCGGATAAGCTCCTACGAGCAGTACTTC.